The clone carrying this TCR beta chain has a handful of counts. This CDR3 has 14 amino acids. The ends were cut back, 6 bases at V and 0 bases at J, with 11 bases in the middle. Per germline, CDR1 ENHRY and CDR2 SYGVKD. Clones were sequenced by immunoSEQ multiplex PCR, and TCRdb holds only the in-frame ones, with some missing. Among tens of thousands of clones, roughly 80% were seen once, and the ten largest hold roughly 0.85%. The source of the sample is a study of radiotherapy plus CTLA-4 blockade in lung cancer. The receptor was isolated from a human donor with non-small cell lung cancer who had stable disease on radiotherapy plus ipilimumab. The specimen comprised peripheral blood, sampled from a patient treated with radiotherapy plus ipilimumab. The chain uses TRBV10-3 and TRBJ1-1; no reliable D call. The CDR3: CAIRDLALNTEAFF. CDR3 DNA sequence: TGTGCCATCAGGGACTTAGCCCTGAACACTGAAGCTTTCTTT.